What follows are 30 T cell receptor beta chains derived from one specimen sequenced in a study of T-cell reconstitution after alpha-beta-depleted transplantation in children. Using unique molecular identifiers, the investigators prepared the TCRbeta library. One entry per CDR3 protein, called by TCRdb with MiXCR from the PCR reads. In the table there are 70,000 to 95,000 distinct CDR3 sequences, approximately 12% of which are singletons. The material was PBMCs from the stem cell graft donor, obtained from the stem cell graft. The receptors were gathered from a human donor who donated a stem cell graft to a child with inherited bone marrow failure.

The sample holds many counts of this clonotype. This chain connects TRBV28 to TRBJ2-4; TRBD2 might be the D (6 bases). In germline, CDR1 is MDHEN, CDR2 SYDVKM. Trimming removed 4 bases from V and 0 bases from J, with 16 bases in between. This CDR3 is 17 amino acids long. The CDR3 is CASSSGPGLLAKNIQYF. The CDR3 nucleotides read TGTGCCAGCAGTTCAGGCCCGGGACTCCTAGCCAAAAACATTCAGTACTTC.

Ten or more counts support this clonotype. The chain joins TRBV6-2 or TRBV6-3 to TRBJ2-7; 12 bases are a match to TRBD2. CDR1 is MNHEY, CDR2 SVGEGT, per germline. The CDR3 sequence is 15 residues long. V was pared by 6 bases and J by 3 bases, with 6 bases of the junction left unmatched. The CDR3 nucleotides are TGTGCCAGCAGCTCTCCGGGACTAGCGGGCTACGAGCAGTACTTC. Its protein is CASSSPGLAGYEQYF.

The V and J genes are TRBV4-3 and TRBJ1-2; D unresolved. The ends were cut back, 0 bases at V and 4 bases at J, with 18 bases in the middle. The CDR3 totals 17 residues. Germline-derived CDR1 and CDR2 are LGHNA and YSLEER. The chain's CDR3 is CASSQDLAASVGYGYTF. CDR3 coding DNA: TGCGCCAGCAGCCAAGATCTAGCCGCCTCGGTCGGCTATGGCTACACCTTC.

This clonotype showed up just a few times. This chain connects TRBV5-6 to TRBJ2-2, with D unclear. CDR1 is SGHDT, CDR2 YYEEEE, per germline. CDR3 length: 14 amino acids. The V end was cut by 4 bases, the J end by 4 bases, with 11 bases between. The CDR3 loop reads CASSLTALTGELFF. The CDR3 DNA reads TGTGCCAGCAGCCTAACAGCCCTCACCGGGGAGCTGTTTTTT.

The CDR3 DNA sequence: TGCAGTGCAACTAGCGGCAACACAGATACGCAGTATTTT. It specifies CSATSGNTDTQYF. The chain recombines TRBV20-1 with TRBJ2-3; 8 nucleotides match TRBD2. Germline V gene data show CDR1 as DFQATT and CDR2 as SNEGSKA (reference sequence). Trimming removed 6 bases from V and 2 bases from J; junction bases left unmatched: 4. The CDR3 is made up of 13 amino acids.

The sample holds many counts of this clonotype. The J gene is TRBJ2-7, the V gene TRBV15; 12 bases agree with TRBD1. In germline, CDR1 is LNHNV, CDR2 YYDKDF (reference sequence). Germline trimming cut 0 bases from V and 0 bases from J; bases unmatched to any gene: 3. This CDR3 is 17 amino acids long. In DNA form, the CDR3 reads TGTGCCACCAGCAGAGACGGGACAGGGGGCAGCTCCTACGAGCAGTACTTC. Amino acid sequence: CATSRDGTGGSSYEQYF.

The CDR3 is CSVWTGGYEQYF. CDR3 DNA sequence: TGCAGCGTTTGGACAGGGGGCTACGAGCAGTACTTC. The V and J genes are TRBV29-1 and TRBJ2-7; TRBD1 matches at 10 bases. J lost 3 bases, V lost 5 bases, and 1 base had no gene match. Germline CDR1 reads SQVTM; CDR2 reads ANQGSEA. The CDR3 extends over 12 amino acids.

This clonotype showed up just a few times. The rearrangement joins TRBV6-4 to TRBJ2-3; TRBD1 matches 7 bases. The CDR3 extends over 15 amino acids. The germline V gene has CDR1 MRHNA and CDR2 SNTAGT. Unmatched junction bases numbered 5, after V lost 5 bases and J lost 0 bases. For the CDR3, the DNA is TGTGCCAGCAGTCCCGGGACAGAAAGCACAGATACGCAGTATTTT. Its protein is CASSPGTESTDTQYF.

This clonotype has ten or more counts. The rearrangement links TRBV5-1 to TRBJ1-5; possible D gene TRBD1, 6 bases. CDR1 and CDR2 from the germline V gene are SGHRS and YFSETQ. V lost 4 bases and J lost 6, with 17 bases in between. The CDR3 sequence is 15 residues long. Written as DNA, the CDR3 is TGCGCCAGCAGCACTTCAGGGGCCTCGGGTCAGCCCCAGCATTTT. Translation: CASSTSGASGQPQHF.

This clonotype was found many times. V and J are TRBV27 and TRBJ1-4; D is uncertain. Germline lookup yields CDR1 MNHEY and CDR2 SMNVEV (reference sequence). The CDR3 is 15 residues long. Trimming took off 0 bases at V and 4 bases at J, with 9 bases between the two ends. The CDR3 loop is CASSLSGALNEKLFF. In DNA, the CDR3 is TGTGCCAGCAGTTTATCGGGCGCCCTTAATGAAAAACTGTTTTTT.

This clonotype has at least ten counts. This chain joins TRBV3-1 and TRBJ1-2; 7 bases map to TRBD1. Unmatched junction bases numbered 19, after V lost 4 bases and J lost 14 bases. There are 15 residues in the CDR3. Germline V gene sequence: CDR1 LGHDT, CDR2 YNNKEL (reference sequence). The CDR3 DNA follows: TGTGCCAGCAGCCTAAGACAGGGTCTAACTATGGCTGAAACCTTC. As protein: CASSLRQGLTMAETF.

This clonotype appeared many times. The chain uses TRBV5-1 and TRBJ1-1; D ambiguous. Trimming stripped 1 base from V and 4 bases from J, with 8 bases between. Per germline, CDR1 SGHRS and CDR2 YFSETQ. The CDR3 has 13 amino acids. CDR3 nucleotides: TGCGCCAGCAGCTTGCTCGGACCCACTGAAGCTTTCTTT. This codes for CASSLLGPTEAFF.

Many counts were recorded for this clonotype. The chain is built from TRBV5-1 and TRBJ2-1; 7 bases agree with TRBD1. CDR1 is SGHRS and CDR2 is YFSETQ in the germline V gene. After removal of 0 bases from V and 6 bases from J, the junction contained 9 bases not matched to a gene. The CDR3 extends over 16 amino acids. The DNA of the CDR3 is TGCGCCAGCAGCTTGGCTTTGGGACAGCTAGTCAATGAGCAGTTCTTC. It translates to CASSLALGQLVNEQFF.

This clonotype was found many times. This chain uses TRBV20-1 with TRBJ1-1, with D maybe TRBD1 (5 bases). Per the germline V gene, CDR1 is DFQATT and CDR2 is SNEGSKA (reference sequence). Trimming took off 5 bases at V and 3 bases at J, with 16 bases between the two ends. CDR3 length: 14 amino acids. The CDR3 loop is CSALGRVVDTEAFF. DNA of the CDR3: TGCAGTGCTTTGGGGCGGGTCGTAGACACTGAAGCTTTCTTT.

CDR3: CASSSFSGRPGDTQYF. The CDR3 nucleotides are TGTGCCAGCAGCTCCTTTAGCGGGAGGCCGGGAGATACGCAGTATTTT. This sequence joins TRBV28 and TRBJ2-3, with 10 bases aligning to TRBD2. Trimming cost V 6 bases and J 5 bases; bases outside gene matches: 11. This CDR3 comprises 16 residues. Germline CDR1 and CDR2: MDHEN and SYDVKM.

This clonotype was seen a handful of times. The chain combines TRBV6-1 with TRBJ2-7; 7 nucleotides align to TRBD1. The CDR3 has 15 amino acids. J lost 6 bases, V lost 0 bases, and 8 bases had no gene match. Germline V lookup: CDR1 MNHNS, CDR2 SASEGT. This CDR3 is CASSEAGTVRAEQYF. CDR3 DNA: TGTGCCAGCAGTGAAGCGGGGACAGTACGAGCCGAGCAGTACTTC.

V is TRBV19 and J is TRBJ2-7, with D maybe TRBD2 (5 bases). Between the trimmed V and J ends, which lost 10 bases and 2 bases, there was a span of 18 bases. Germline lookup yields CDR1 LNHDA and CDR2 SQIVND (reference sequence). CDR3 length equals 14 residues. Here the CDR3 DNA reads TGTGCCACCCAAAGTACGACACTAGCCTACGAGCAGTACTTC. Amino acid sequence: CATQSTTLAYEQYF. The full variable domain, with the rest looked up from reference TRBV19 and TRBJ2-7, is DGGITQSPKYLFRKEGQNVTLSCEQNLNHDAMYWYRQDPGQGLRLIYYSQIVNDFQKGDIAEGYSVSREKKESFPLTVTSAQKNPTAFYLCATQSTTLAYEQYFGPGTRLTVT.

The rearrangement links TRBV29-1 to TRBJ2-3; 8 bases match TRBD2. The CDR3 loop spans 15 amino acids. J gave up 4 bases and V 7 bases, and 13 bases lay outside the gene matches. Per the germline V gene, CDR1 is SQVTM and CDR2 is ANQGSEA. The DNA for the CDR3 is TGCAGCGACGTTAACACTAGCGGAGGTTCAGATACGCAGTATTTT. It yields the protein CSDVNTSGGSDTQYF.

This clonotype was detected a few times. The chain links TRBV5-1 to TRBJ2-5, with a weak D call TRBD2 (5 bases). V was pared by 0 bases and J by 2 bases, with 8 bases between. Germline assignment: CDR1 SGHRS and CDR2 YFSETQ. The CDR3 contains 14 residues. The CDR3 DNA sequence: TGCGCCAGCAGCTTGGTAGCGACACAAGAGACCCAGTACTTC. Its translation: CASSLVATQETQYF.

The V and J genes are TRBV6-4 and TRBJ1-1, with 8 positions matching TRBD1. The CDR3 has 13 residues. The germline gives CDR1 MRHNA, CDR2 SNTAGT. V shed 6 bases, J shed 4 bases, and the junction held 4 bases outside the gene matches. DNA for the CDR3: TGTGCCAGCAGGGGGACAGGCCGCACTGAAGCTTTCTTT. Amino acid sequence: CASRGTGRTEAFF.

V gene TRBV2 combines with J gene TRBJ2-7; D not certain. The CDR3 contains 10 residues. From germline, CDR1 is SNHLY and CDR2 FYNNEI. V lost 4 bases and J lost 7, with 5 bases in between. Here the CDR3 reads CASSVGEQYF. The CDR3 nucleotides read TGTGCCAGCAGTGTGGGTGAGCAGTACTTC.

Many counts were recorded for this clonotype. V is TRBV20-1 and J is TRBJ2-7, with D maybe TRBD2 (5 bases). This CDR3 is 13 amino acids long. From germline, CDR1 is DFQATT and CDR2 SNEGSKA (reference sequence). V dropped 5 bases and J dropped 0 bases, with 11 bases sitting between them. CDR3 in amino acids: CSAREAFSYEQYF. The CDR3 DNA is TGCAGTGCTCGGGAAGCGTTCTCCTACGAGCAGTACTTC.

This clonotype came up many times. V is TRBV7-6 and J is TRBJ2-7; D is undetermined. The CDR3 consists of 14 residues. Germline CDR1 SGHVS, CDR2 FNYEAQ. The V and J ends lost 0 bases and 0 bases respectively, with 6 bases between them. DNA of the CDR3: TGTGCCAGCAGCTTAGCGGTCAGCTCCTACGAGCAGTACTTC. It is translated as CASSLAVSSYEQYF.

Points on this clonotype: This may come from a read error, since a much larger clone is one base off. This chain connects TRBV15 to TRBJ2-1; D might be TRBD1 (6 bases). V shed 0 bases and J shed 15 bases, with 12 bases lying between them. CDR3 length: 12 residues. Germline values: CDR1 LNHNV, CDR2 YYDKDF (reference sequence). The CDR3 DNA is TGTGCCACCAGCAGAGAAGGACAGCGCGTGTTCTTC. It encodes CATSREGQRVFF.

This clonotype was detected many times. The chain employs TRBV4-3 and TRBJ2-1; D not resolved. CDR1 and CDR2 (germline): LGHNA, YSLEER. The V gene lost 3 bases and the J gene lost 1 base, with 13 bases spanning the gap. CDR3 length: 16 amino acids. CDR3 in DNA: TGCGCCAGCAGCCAGAACAGCGTAAGATCCTACAATGAGCAGTTCTTC. Translation: CASSQNSVRSYNEQFF.

This chain joins TRBV12-3 or TRBV12-4 and TRBJ2-1, with 7 bases fitting TRBD2. Losses at the gene ends were 6 bases for V and 1 base for J; bases not matched to a gene: 3. The CDR3 has 14 amino acids. CDR3 nucleotides: TGTGCCAGCAGGGCGGGGGAATCCTACAATGAGCAGTTCTTC. Its translation: CASRAGESYNEQFF.

This clonotype has at least ten counts. The chain has TRBV28 and TRBJ1-2; weak D call: TRBD1 (6 bases). Between the trimmed V and J ends, which lost 5 bases and 5 bases, there was a span of 21 bases. There are 16 residues in the CDR3. Germline CDR1 is MDHEN and CDR2 is SYDVKM. Here the CDR3 reads CASSPSDRPVGYGYTF. CDR3 sequence (DNA): TGTGCCAGCAGTCCGTCCGACAGGCCGGTAGGGTATGGCTACACCTTC.

This clonotype came up many times. The chain recombines TRBV5-1 with TRBJ2-7; no clear D gene. The germline V gene encodes CDR1 SGHRS and CDR2 YFSETQ. V was shortened by 2 bases and J by 3 bases, with 9 bases between the two germline ends. This CDR3 comprises 13 residues. DNA for the CDR3: TGCGCCAGCAGCTTCAGGTCGGGCTACGAGCAGTACTTC. The encoded protein is CASSFRSGYEQYF.

The rearrangement links TRBV6-2 or TRBV6-3 to TRBJ2-2, with 7 bases fitting TRBD1. The CDR3 spans 15 residues. V shed 6 bases and J 1 base; nucleotides not matched to a gene: 5. Germline V gene lookup returns CDR1 MNHEY and CDR2 SVGEGT. The CDR3, as DNA: TGTGCCAGCAGACAGGGGCCGGAGAACACCGGGGAGCTGTTTTTT. Its translation is CASRQGPENTGELFF.

This clonotype showed up just a few times. The J gene is TRBJ1-1, the V gene TRBV20-1; a possible D gene is TRBD1 (5 bases). The CDR3 loop spans 13 amino acids. V was shortened by 1 base and J by 1 base, with 7 bases between the two germline ends. Germline loops: CDR1 DFQATT, CDR2 SNEGSKA (reference sequence). The CDR3 nucleotides are TGCAGTGCTAGAGTTGGGGCGAACACTGAAGCTTTCTTT. Translation gives CSARVGANTEAFF.